This passage covers 20 T cell receptor beta chains from one sample sequenced in a study. TCRdb called the reads again in MiXCR, with one record for every CDR3 protein. The repertoire consists of 3,500 to 4,500 distinct CDR3 sequences, with more than 8% occurring once and the leading ten covering approximately 31%. Sequences were obtained from CD4+ T cells from peripheral blood. These receptors were collected from a human donor with rheumatoid arthritis.

This clonotype was seen at least ten times. This sequence joins TRBV5-1 and TRBJ2-1; 7 bases map to TRBD2. The CDR3 totals 15 residues. CDR1 SGHRS and CDR2 YFSETQ come from the germline V gene. V trimming: 2 bases; J trimming: 4 bases; junction bases outside the gene matches: 6. CDR3 residues: CASSLIAGNYNEQFF. Written as DNA, the CDR3 is TGCGCCAGCAGCTTAATAGCGGGTAATTACAATGAGCAGTTCTTC. The variable domain in full, with the rest retrieved from reference TRBV5-1 and TRBJ2-1, is KAGVTQTPRYLIKTRGQQVTLSCSPISGHRSVSWYQQTPGQGLQFLFEYFSETQRNKGNFPGRFSGRQFSNSRSEMNVSTLELGDSALYLCASSLIAGNYNEQFFGPGTRLTVL.

The V call is TRBV15, the J call TRBJ1-4; TRBD1 matches at 8 bases. V gave up 4 bases and J gave up 5 bases; unmatched junction bases: 6. The CDR3 runs 15 residues. Germline CDR1 LNHNV, CDR2 YYDKDF (reference sequence). The CDR3, as DNA: TGTGCCACCAGCATGGACAGGGTTTCAAATGAAAAACTGTTTTTT. It encodes CATSMDRVSNEKLFF.

This clonotype was counted ten times or more. The rearrangement links TRBV5-6 to TRBJ2-1; a possible D gene is TRBD2 (6 bases). Trimming took 3 bases from V and 6 from J, leaving 10 bases between them. Germline values: CDR1 SGHDT, CDR2 YYEEEE. The CDR3 is 13 amino acids. The CDR3 is CASSWVAANEQFF. The DNA for the CDR3 is TGTGCCAGCAGCTGGGTAGCGGCCAATGAGCAGTTCTTC.

Regarding this clonotype: Lacking the conserved final phenylalanine or tryptophan, this CDR3 likely reflects a read error. The V call is TRBV5-1, the J call TRBJ2-1; 10 positions agree with TRBD1. J was trimmed by 5 bases and V by 4 bases; bases with no gene match: 6. The CDR3 sequence is 15 residues long. CDR1 and CDR2 (germline): SGHRS, YFSETQ. CDR3 sequence (DNA): TGCGCCAGCAGCGCGGGACAGGGGTTCAACAATGAGCAGTTCTCC. It specifies CASSAGQGFNNEQFS.

A note on this clonotype: A far bigger clonotype differs at one base, so this is likely a read error. V is TRBV10-3 and J is TRBJ1-5, with no clear D. Germline V gene sequence: CDR1 ENHRY, CDR2 SYGVKD. The CDR3 loop spans 13 amino acids. V was shortened by 3 bases and J by 7 bases, with 10 bases between the two germline ends. CDR3 bases: TGTGCCATCAGTGAAATGACCCAGCAGCCCCAGCATTTT. Translating it yields CAISEMTQQPQHF.

By frequency in the sample, this clonotype is medium-sized. This chain links TRBV4-1 with TRBJ1-1; D not resolved. The CDR3 sequence is 15 residues long. Germline-derived CDR1 and CDR2 are MGHRA and YSYEKL. Trimming left V 4 bases short and J 1 base short, with 13 bases between. CDR3 region: CASSPPGRTNTEAFF. In nucleotides, the CDR3 is TGCGCCAGCAGCCCCCCCGGCAGGACGAACACTGAAGCTTTCTTT.

This clonotype occurred many times. The chain couples TRBV18 to TRBJ1-2; D is unresolved. V was pared by 0 bases and J by 4 bases, with 12 bases between. This CDR3 has 15 amino acids. Germline CDR1 reads KGHSH; CDR2 reads LQKENI. The CDR3 coding sequence is TGTGCCAGCTCACCACCGGGTCCCCGGGGCTATGGCTACACCTTC. Translating it yields CASSPPGPRGYGYTF.

In its sample, this clonotype was seen many times. Here the CDR3 DNA reads TGTGCCAGCAGTTCTTCTGGGGCGGGAAACACCATATATTTT. It is translated as CASSSSGAGNTIYF. J is TRBJ1-3 and V is TRBV12-3 or TRBV12-4, with D possibly being TRBD1 (5 bases). The CDR3 sequence is 14 residues long. The V end lost 4 bases, the J end lost 4 bases, and 11 bases lay between the germline ends.

This clonotype was seen repeatedly, ten times or more. This chain connects TRBV15 to TRBJ2-3, with D hard to call. Between the trimmed V and J ends, which lost 0 bases and 4 bases, there was a span of 11 bases. CDR1 is LNHNV and CDR2 is YYDKDF in the germline V gene (reference sequence). The CDR3 loop spans 15 amino acids. The CDR3: CATSRDPRAADTQYF. In DNA form, the CDR3 reads TGTGCCACCAGCAGAGATCCCCGCGCGGCAGATACGCAGTATTTT.

This clonotype was observed a handful of times. The chain is built from TRBV7-2 and TRBJ2-1, with D perhaps being TRBD1 or TRBD2 (5 bases each). Trimming cost V 5 bases and J 5 bases, with 10 bases left between them. The germline gives CDR1 SGHTA, CDR2 FQGNSA. This CDR3 is built from 13 residues. As DNA, the CDR3 is TGTGCCAGCAGCCGGGGACGGAACAATGAGCAGTTCTTC. This gives the protein CASSRGRNNEQFF.

Points on this clonotype: A read error may explain this, as a much larger clone is one base away. Because it lacks the conserved phenylalanine or tryptophan at the end, this CDR3 is likely a read error. The chain uses TRBV12-3 or TRBV12-4 and TRBJ1-2; the D is unclear. The CDR3 length is 14 residues. V lost 1 base and J lost 8, with 14 bases in between. As DNA, the CDR3 is TGTGCCAGCAGTTTAGACCGAGTCAACGGAGGCTACACCCTC. Its protein product is CASSLDRVNGGYTL.

This clonotype was counted many times. The chain recombines TRBV3-1 with TRBJ2-1; D gene unclear. Germline CDR1 and CDR2: LGHDT and YNNKEL (reference sequence). The CDR3 loop spans 11 amino acids. V gave up 4 bases and J gave up 7 bases, with 5 bases separating them. The CDR3 sequence: CASSLWNEQFF. The CDR3 DNA follows: TGTGCCAGCAGCCTGTGGAATGAGCAGTTCTTC.

The CDR3 DNA follows: TGTGCCAGCAGCGTAGGATCGACAGGGGATAACGAGCAGTACTTC. As protein: CASSVGSTGDNEQYF. This chain uses TRBV9 with TRBJ2-7; 8 bases match TRBD1. CDR1 and CDR2 from the germline V gene are SGDLS and YYNGEE. This CDR3 contains 15 residues. V trimming: 0 bases; J trimming: 5 bases; junction bases outside the gene matches: 7.

By sample fraction, this clonotype is medium-sized. V is TRBV27 and J is TRBJ2-5, with 7 bases lining up with TRBD2. Germline CDR1 reads MNHEY; CDR2 reads SMNVEV (reference sequence). This CDR3 spans 15 amino acids. Trimming at V came to 5 bases and at J to 5 bases, leaving 11 bases not matched to a gene. The CDR3 DNA reads as TGTGCCAGCAGTCCCCGAGTAGCGGGTGGGGAGACCCAGTACTTC. Amino acid sequence: CASSPRVAGGETQYF.

Only a few counts were recorded for this clonotype. The chain employs TRBV28 and TRBJ1-5; a weak D match, TRBD1 (5 bases). This CDR3 spans 14 amino acids. The V end lost 3 bases, the J end lost 0 bases, and 6 bases lay between the germline ends. Germline CDR1 reads MDHEN; CDR2 reads SYDVKM. DNA for the CDR3: TGTGCCAGCAGTTTGGGGGGTAGCAATCAGCCCCAGCATTTT. Translated, it gives CASSLGGSNQPQHF.

Within the sample, this clonotype is medium-sized (0.01 to 0.1%). The chain links TRBV5-1 to TRBJ1-1; 8 nucleotides match TRBD1. Trimming took 3 bases from V and 1 from J; bases not matched to a gene: 8. The CDR3 totals 16 residues. Germline lookup yields CDR1 SGHRS and CDR2 YFSETQ. This chain's CDR3 is CASSSGGGLGNTEAFF. The CDR3 DNA reads as TGCGCCAGCAGCTCAGGGGGCGGGCTGGGGAACACTGAAGCTTTCTTT.

By share of the sample, this clonotype is medium-sized. The CDR3 loop reads CASRKGSGAVTEAFF. The CDR3 nucleotides are TGTGCCAGCAGGAAGGGGTCAGGGGCCGTAACTGAAGCTTTCTTT. V gene TRBV7-9 combines with J gene TRBJ1-1, with D possibly matching TRBD1 (6 bases). Germline V CDR1 and CDR2: SEHNR, FQNEAQ (reference sequence). The CDR3 runs 15 residues. V was cut by 6 bases and J by 5 bases, with 19 bases left in between.

In its sample, this clonotype was seen many times. The chain couples TRBV5-1 to TRBJ2-5, with a tentative D call TRBD1 (7 bases). Germline CDR1 SGHRS, CDR2 YFSETQ. Trimming took 0 bases from V and 5 from J, leaving 14 bases between them. The CDR3 spans 15 residues. The DNA of the CDR3 is TGCGCCAGCAGCTTGGGGACAGGCCGGGGGGAGACCCAGTACTTC. Its protein is CASSLGTGRGETQYF.

This clonotype was observed a few times. The rearrangement uses TRBV19 and TRBJ2-2; either TRBD1 or TRBD2 may fit D (5 bases each). This CDR3 is 16 amino acids long. Germline V gives CDR1 LNHDA, CDR2 SQIVND (reference sequence). V was trimmed by 3 bases and J by 0 bases, leaving 11 bases between them. The CDR3 sequence: CASSMGVAANTGELFF. The CDR3 nucleotides read TGTGCCAGTAGTATGGGGGTTGCCGCGAACACCGGGGAGCTGTTTTTT.

The sample holds many counts of this clonotype. The chain has TRBV14 and TRBJ1-4; D remains ambiguous. CDR3 size: 15 residues. Trimming took off 5 bases at V and 8 bases at J, with 18 bases between the two ends. Per germline, CDR1 SGHDN and CDR2 FVKESK. CDR3 region: CASSSPRARWEKLFF. For the CDR3, the DNA is TGTGCCAGCAGCTCCCCACGGGCCCGGTGGGAAAAACTGTTTTTT.